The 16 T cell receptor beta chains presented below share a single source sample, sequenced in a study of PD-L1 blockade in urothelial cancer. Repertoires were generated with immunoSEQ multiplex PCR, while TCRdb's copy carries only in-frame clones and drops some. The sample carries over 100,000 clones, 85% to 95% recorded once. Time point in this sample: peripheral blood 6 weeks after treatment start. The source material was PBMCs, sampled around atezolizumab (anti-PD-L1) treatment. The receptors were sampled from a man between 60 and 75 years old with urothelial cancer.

CDR3 region: CASSEDRDTGNTIYF. The CDR3 bases are TGTGCCAGCAGTGAGGACAGGGACACTGGAAACACCATATATTTT. The chain is built from TRBV25-1 and TRBJ1-3, with TRBD1 matching over 8 bases. The germline gives CDR1 MGHDK, CDR2 SYGVNS. V dropped 3 bases and J dropped 2; count of bases not matched to a gene: 3. The CDR3 length is 15 residues.

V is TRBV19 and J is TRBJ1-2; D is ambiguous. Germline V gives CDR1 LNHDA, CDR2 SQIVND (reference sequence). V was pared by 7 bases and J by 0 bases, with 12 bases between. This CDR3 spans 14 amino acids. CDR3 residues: CASTTSSANYGYTF. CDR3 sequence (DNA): TGTGCCAGTACCACCTCGAGTGCTAACTATGGCTACACCTTC.

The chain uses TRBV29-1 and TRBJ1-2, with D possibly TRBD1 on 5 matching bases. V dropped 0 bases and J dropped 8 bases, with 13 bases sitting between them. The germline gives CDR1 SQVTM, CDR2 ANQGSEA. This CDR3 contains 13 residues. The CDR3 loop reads CSVEDLGGSGYTF. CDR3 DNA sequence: TGCAGCGTTGAAGATCTTGGGGGGAGCGGCTACACCTTC.

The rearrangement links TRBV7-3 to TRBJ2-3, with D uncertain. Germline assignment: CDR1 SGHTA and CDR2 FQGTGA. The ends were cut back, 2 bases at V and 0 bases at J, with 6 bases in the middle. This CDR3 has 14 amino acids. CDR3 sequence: CASSLGQSTDTQYF. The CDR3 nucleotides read TGTGCCAGCAGCTTAGGGCAGAGCACAGATACGCAGTATTTT.

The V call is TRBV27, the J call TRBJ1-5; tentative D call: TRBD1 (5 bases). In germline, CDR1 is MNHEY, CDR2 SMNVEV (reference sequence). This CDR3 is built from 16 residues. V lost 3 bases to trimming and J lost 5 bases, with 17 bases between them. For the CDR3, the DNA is TGTGCCAGCAGTTTTCGGGCAGGGCCAGGCGATCAGCCCCAGCATTTT. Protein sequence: CASSFRAGPGDQPQHF.

DNA for the CDR3: TGTGCCAGCAGAACCGACAGGACTGGGGCCAACGTCCTGACTTTC. This codes for CASRTDRTGANVLTF. The rearrangement links TRBV6-1 to TRBJ2-6; D is perhaps TRBD1 (6 bases). In germline, CDR1 is MNHNS, CDR2 SASEGT. The CDR3 is 15 residues long. V shed 6 bases and J shed 2 bases, with 11 bases lying between them.

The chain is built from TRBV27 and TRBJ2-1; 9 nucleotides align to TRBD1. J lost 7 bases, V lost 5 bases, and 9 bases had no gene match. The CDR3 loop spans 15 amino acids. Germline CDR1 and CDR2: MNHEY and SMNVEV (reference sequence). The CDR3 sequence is CASSPGTGRGNEQFF. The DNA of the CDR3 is TGTGCCAGCAGTCCAGGGACAGGGAGGGGTAATGAGCAGTTCTTC.

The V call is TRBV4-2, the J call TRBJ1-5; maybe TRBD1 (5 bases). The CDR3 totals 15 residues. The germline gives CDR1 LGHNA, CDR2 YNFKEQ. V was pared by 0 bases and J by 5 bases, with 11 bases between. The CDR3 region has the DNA TGTGCCAGCAGCCAAGAAGGGGATCGAGATCAGCCCCAGCATTTT. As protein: CASSQEGDRDQPQHF.

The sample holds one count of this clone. CDR3 bases: TGCGCCAGCAGCTTGGAGTCAGGGGCGAACACCGGGGAGCTGTTTTTT. This sequence encodes CASSLESGANTGELFF. This chain uses TRBV5-1 with TRBJ2-2; D possibly corresponds to TRBD1 (6 bases). CDR3 length: 16 residues. Looked up from germline, CDR1 is SGHRS and CDR2 is YFSETQ. V lost 0 bases and J 0 bases, leaving 9 bases between the germline ends.

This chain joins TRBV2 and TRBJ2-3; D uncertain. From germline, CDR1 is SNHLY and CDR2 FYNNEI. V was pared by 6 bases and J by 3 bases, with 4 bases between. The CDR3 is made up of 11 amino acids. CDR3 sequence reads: CASRRTDTQYF. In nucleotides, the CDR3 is TGTGCCAGCAGGAGGACAGATACGCAGTATTTT. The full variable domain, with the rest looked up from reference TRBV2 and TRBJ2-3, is EPEVTQTPSHQVTQMGQEVILRCVPISNHLYFYWYRQILGQKVEFLVSFYNNEISEKSEIFDDQFSVERPDGSNFTLKIRSTKLEDSAMYFCASRRTDTQYFGPGTRLTVL.

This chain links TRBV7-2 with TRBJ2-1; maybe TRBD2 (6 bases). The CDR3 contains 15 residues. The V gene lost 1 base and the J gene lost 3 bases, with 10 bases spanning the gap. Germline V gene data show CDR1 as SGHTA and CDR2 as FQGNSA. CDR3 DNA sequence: TGTGCCAGCAGCTTAGTGGCGGGGAACTACAATGAGCAGTTCTTC. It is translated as CASSLVAGNYNEQFF.

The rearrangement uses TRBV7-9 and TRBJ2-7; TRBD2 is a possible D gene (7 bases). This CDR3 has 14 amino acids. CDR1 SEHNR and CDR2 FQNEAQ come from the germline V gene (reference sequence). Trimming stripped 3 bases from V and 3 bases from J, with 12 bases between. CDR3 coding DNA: TGTGCCAGCAGCTTTAGGGGGGGCCTCTACGAGCAGTACTTC. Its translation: CASSFRGGLYEQYF. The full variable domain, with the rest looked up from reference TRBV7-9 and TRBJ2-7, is DTGVSQNPRHKITKRGQNVTFRCDPISEHNRLYWYRQTLGQGPEFLTYFQNEAQLEKSRLLSDRFSAERPKGSFSTLEIQRTEQGDSAMYLCASSFRGGLYEQYFGPGTRLTVT.

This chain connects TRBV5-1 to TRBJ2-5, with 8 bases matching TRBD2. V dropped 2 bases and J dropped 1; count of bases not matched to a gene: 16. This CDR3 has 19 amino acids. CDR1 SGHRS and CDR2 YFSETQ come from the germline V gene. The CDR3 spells CASSFGISGSGGSQETQYF. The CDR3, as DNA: TGCGCCAGCAGCTTCGGCATTTCCGGGAGCGGGGGTTCCCAAGAGACCCAGTACTTC.

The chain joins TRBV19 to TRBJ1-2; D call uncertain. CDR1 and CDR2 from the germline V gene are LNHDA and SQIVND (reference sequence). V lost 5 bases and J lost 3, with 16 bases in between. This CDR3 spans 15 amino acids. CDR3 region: CASSRDTQADYGYTF. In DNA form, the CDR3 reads TGTGCCAGTAGTCGCGACACCCAAGCGGACTATGGCTACACCTTC.

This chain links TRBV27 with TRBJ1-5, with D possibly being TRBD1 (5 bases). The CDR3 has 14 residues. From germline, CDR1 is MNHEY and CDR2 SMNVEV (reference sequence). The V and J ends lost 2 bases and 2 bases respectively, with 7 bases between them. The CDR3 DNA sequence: TGTGCCAGCAGTTTAATCAGGGGCAATCAGCCCCAGCATTTT. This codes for CASSLIRGNQPQHF.

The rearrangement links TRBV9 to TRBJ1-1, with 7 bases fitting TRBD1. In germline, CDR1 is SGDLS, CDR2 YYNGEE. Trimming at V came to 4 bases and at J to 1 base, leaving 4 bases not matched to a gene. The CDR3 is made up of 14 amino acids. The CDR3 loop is CASSKGQQNTEAFF. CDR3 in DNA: TGTGCCAGCAGCAAGGGACAGCAGAACACTGAAGCTTTCTTT. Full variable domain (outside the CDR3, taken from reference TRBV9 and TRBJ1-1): DSGVTQTPKHLITATGQRVTLRCSPRSGDLSVYWYQQSLDQGLQFLIQYYNGEERAKGNILERFSAQQFPDLHSELNLSSLELGDSALYFCASSKGQQNTEAFFGQGTRLTVV.